The present T cell receptor (beta chain) was sequenced within a study of blood T cell repertoires in COVID-19. Study background: From the United States, Italy and Spain came samples of acute and convalescent COVID-19. Sources were T cells, B-cell-depleted T cells, or PBMCs; the material itself was cDNA or gDNA.

How the authors handled the data: Estimates of nucleated cell counts were drawn from the amplification of reference gene primers. Only in-frame clones appear in the TCRdb table, and some are missing; sequencing was by immunoSEQ multiplex PCR. V, J and clone size reflect that table, while D and trimming were determined from the DNA. Among roughly 380,000 clones listed, roughly 85% were seen once. The germline V and J ends were trimmed by 5 bases and 1 base, with 11 bases remaining between them. The CDR3 consists of 14 residues. Germline loops: CDR1 SGHTA, CDR2 FQGTGA. The clonotype comes from a woman aged 18-35 years with acute or convalescent COVID-19. The chain joins TRBV7-3 to TRBJ1-1; tentatively, D is TRBD1 (5 bases). Sequenced material: peripheral blood. The CDR3 DNA reads TGTGCCAGCAGCCCGAGGGGAGGGAACACTGAAGCTTTCTTT. It specifies CASSPRGGNTEAFF.